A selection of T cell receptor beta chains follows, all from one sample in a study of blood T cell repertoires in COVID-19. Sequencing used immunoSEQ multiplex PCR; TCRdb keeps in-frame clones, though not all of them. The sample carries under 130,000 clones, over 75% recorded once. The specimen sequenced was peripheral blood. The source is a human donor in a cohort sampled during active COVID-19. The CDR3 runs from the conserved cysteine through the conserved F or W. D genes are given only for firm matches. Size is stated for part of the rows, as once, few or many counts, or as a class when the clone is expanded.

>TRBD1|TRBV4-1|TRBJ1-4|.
TGCGCCAGCAGCCAAGGAACGGACAGGGGGTATCGGACTAATGAAAAACTGTTTTTT
CASSQGTDRGYRTNEKLFF
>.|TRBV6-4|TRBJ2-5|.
TGTGCCAGCAGTGACTCCTCGGGCGCGCTGGGTTTTCAGGCCTGGGAGTTACAAGAGACCCAGTACTTC
CASSDSSGALGFQAWELQETQYF
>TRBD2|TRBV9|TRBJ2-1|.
TGTGCCAGCAGCGCCGGACTAGCGGGGGGCCAGAATGAGCAGTTCTTC
CASSAGLAGGQNEQFF
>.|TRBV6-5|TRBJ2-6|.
TGTGCCAGCAGCCTAGTAGCGGGGGCCAACGTCCTGACTTTC
CASSLVAGANVLTF
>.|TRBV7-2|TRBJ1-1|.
TGTGCCAGCAGCTTAGGGGGGGACGCGAACACTGAAGCTTTCTTT
CASSLGGDANTEAFF
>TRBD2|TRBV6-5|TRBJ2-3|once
TGTGCCAGCAGTTACTCTAGCGGGCGTGGCACAGATACGCAGTATTTT
CASSYSSGRGTDTQYF
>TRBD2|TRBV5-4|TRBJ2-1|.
TGTGCCAGCAGCCCCGGGGGAGTTAGCGGGGGGTCCAATGAGCAGTTCTTC
CASSPGGVSGGSNEQFF
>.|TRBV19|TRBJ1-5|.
TGTGCCAGTAGTGCCCGGGTCTACAATCAGCCCCAGCATTTT
CASSARVYNQPQHF
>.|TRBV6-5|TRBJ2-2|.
TGTGCCAGCAGTTATCTCCACACCGGGGAGCTGTTTTTT
CASSYLHTGELFF
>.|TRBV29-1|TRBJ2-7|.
TGCAGCGTTGATACCTGGGGGGGCCGGCTGGGCGAGCAGTACTTC
CSVDTWGGRLGEQYF
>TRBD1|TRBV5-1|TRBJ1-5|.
TGCGCCAGCAGCTTGGAGGGGACAGGGCAGCCCCAGCATTTT
CASSLEGTGQPQHF
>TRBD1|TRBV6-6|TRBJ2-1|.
TGTGCCAGCAGCTCCCGTGGGACAGGGGGCAATGAGCAGTTCTTC
CASSSRGTGGNEQFF
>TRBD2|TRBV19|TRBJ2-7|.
TGTGCCTCCGGACTAGCGGGAGGGCCTGCCTACGAGCAGTACTTC
CASGLAGGPAYEQYF
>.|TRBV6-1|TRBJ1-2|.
TGTGCCAGCAGTGAAGGGACAGCCAACTATGGCTACACCTTC
CASSEGTANYGYTF
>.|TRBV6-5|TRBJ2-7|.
TGTGCCAGCAGGGAGAACAGGGAAAACGAGCAGTACTTC
CASRENRENEQYF
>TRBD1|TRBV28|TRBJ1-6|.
TGTGCCAGCAGTGTTCACAGGGGGCGGAATTCACCCCTCCACTTT
CASSVHRGRNSPLHF
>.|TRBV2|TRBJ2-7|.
TGTGCCAGCAGTTCTGGGACACTCGTGCGTTACGAGCAGTACTTC
CASSSGTLVRYEQYF
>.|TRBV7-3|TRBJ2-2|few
TGTGCCAGCAGCTTAGCCACAAACACCGGGGAGCTGTTTTTT
CASSLATNTGELFF
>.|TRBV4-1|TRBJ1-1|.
TGCGCCAGCAGCCAAGAGAGGCTCACTGAAGCTTTCTTT
CASSQERLTEAFF
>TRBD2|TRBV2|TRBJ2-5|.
TGTGCCATCATTAGCGGGGGGGCGGAGACCCAGTACTTC
CAIISGGAETQYF
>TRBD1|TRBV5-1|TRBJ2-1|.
TGCGCCAGCAGCTCAAGGACAGGGGTGGGTTACAATGAGCAGTTCTTC
CASSSRTGVGYNEQFF
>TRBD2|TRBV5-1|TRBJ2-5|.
TGCGCCAGCAGCTTGGCCGAATATGAGCGGGAGTTGCAAGAGACCCAGTACTTC
CASSLAEYERELQETQYF
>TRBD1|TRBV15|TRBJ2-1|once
TGTGCCACCAGCTGGGGACAGGCGGAATACAATGAGCAGTTCTTC
CATSWGQAEYNEQFF
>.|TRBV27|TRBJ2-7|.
TGTGCCAGCAGTTTGGACGGGATAGGGTTTCGCGAGCAGTACTTC
CASSLDGIGFREQYF
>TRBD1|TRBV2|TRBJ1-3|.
TGTGCCAGCAGTGTGACAGGGATTATCTCTGGAAACACCATATATTTT
CASSVTGIISGNTIYF
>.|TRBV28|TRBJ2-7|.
TGTGCCAGCAGTTTAGTGTCAGAACATTCCTACGAGCAGTACTTC
CASSLVSEHSYEQYF
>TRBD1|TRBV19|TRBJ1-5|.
TGTGCCATTTTAATAGGGGGCTACAGCAATCAGCCCCAGCATTTT
CAILIGGYSNQPQHF
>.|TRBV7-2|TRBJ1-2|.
TGTGCCAGCAGCCCCCCGGGGATTAGAAGCTACACCTTC
CASSPPGIRSYTF
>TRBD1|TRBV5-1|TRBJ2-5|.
TGCGCCAGCAGCTTGGTGGCAGGGGGCGCAGAGACCCAGTACTTC
CASSLVAGGAETQYF
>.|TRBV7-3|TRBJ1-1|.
TGTGCCAGCAGCTTAAGGAGTCAGGGCACTGAAGCTTTCTTT
CASSLRSQGTEAFF
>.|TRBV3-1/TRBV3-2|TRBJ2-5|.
TGTGCCAGCAGCCCCGGAGGGGGGGCCGGTGAGACCCAGTACTTC
CASSPGGGAGETQYF
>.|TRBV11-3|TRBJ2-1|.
TGTGCCAGCAGCTCCAGGGGCAATGAGCAGTTCTTC
CASSSRGNEQFF
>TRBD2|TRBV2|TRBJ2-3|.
TGTGCCAGCAGGATAGCGGGAGGGCCGAGGGTCGCAGATACGCAGTATTTT
CASRIAGGPRVADTQYF
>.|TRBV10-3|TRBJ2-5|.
TGTGCCATCAGTGAGTCGGGGGGAGAAGAAGGAGAGACCCAGTACTTC
CAISESGGEEGETQYF
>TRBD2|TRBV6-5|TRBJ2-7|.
TGTGCCAGCAGTTACTCCGGGACTAGCGGGAGTCGGGAGCAGTACTTC
CASSYSGTSGSREQYF
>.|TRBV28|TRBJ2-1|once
TGTGCCAGCACCGAGAATCAGGCGGACACCAATGAGCAGTTCTTC
CASTENQADTNEQFF
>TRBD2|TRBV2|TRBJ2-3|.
TGTGCCAGCAGTGAGAGAGCTAGCGGGAACACAGATACGCAGTATTTT
CASSERASGNTDTQYF
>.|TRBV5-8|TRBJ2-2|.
TGTGCCAGCAGCTTGGGGTTAAGCAACACCGGGGAGCTGTTTTTT
CASSLGLSNTGELFF
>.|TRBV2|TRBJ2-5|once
TGTGCCAGCAAGGGGGAAGAGACCCAGTACTTC
CASKGEETQYF
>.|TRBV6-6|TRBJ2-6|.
TGTGCCAGCACAGGGTCTGGGGCCAACGTCCTGACTTTC
CASTGSGANVLTF
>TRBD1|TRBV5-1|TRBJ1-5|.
TGCGCCAGCAGACCGGACAGGGGCAATCAGCCCCAGCATTTT
CASRPDRGNQPQHF
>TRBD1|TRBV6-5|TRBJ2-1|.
TGTGCCAGCAGTAACGCCGGGACAGCTGAGCAGTTCTTC
CASSNAGTAEQFF